This passage covers 22 T cell receptor beta chains from one sample sequenced in a study of T cells in Graves' hyperthyroidism and ophthalmopathy. Amplification of TCR beta CDR3 regions used RNA as the template. First-round RT-PCR with HTBI primers amplified the TCR CDR3 region. TCRdb used MiXCR to reprocess the multiplex PCR reads, holding one entry per CDR3 protein. The sample contains about 500,000 distinct CDR3 sequences, roughly 15% of which appear only once. Sequences were obtained from blood. Every receptor here comes from a woman younger than 35 with Graves' ophthalmopathy.

This clonotype was seen many times. The V gene is TRBV6-6, the J gene TRBJ1-2; 12 nucleotides agree with TRBD1. The germline V gene encodes CDR1 MNHNY and CDR2 SVGAGI (reference sequence). This CDR3 has 14 residues. The V segment lost 2 bases and the J segment 8 bases; nucleotides outside the gene matches: 3. This chain's CDR3 is CASSYRDRGQGYTF. The CDR3 bases are TGTGCCAGCAGTTACCGGGACAGGGGGCAAGGCTACACCTTC.

The chain has TRBV6-2 or TRBV6-3 and TRBJ2-6; D gene uncertain. Germline V gene data show CDR1 as MNHEY and CDR2 as SVGEGT. The CDR3 runs 16 residues. V lost 0 bases and J 1 base, leaving 7 bases between the germline ends. The CDR3 is CASSYSPSSGANVLTF. As DNA, the CDR3 is TGTGCCAGCAGTTACTCCCCCAGTTCTGGGGCCAACGTCCTGACTTTC.

This clonotype has a count of ten or more. The V gene is TRBV28, the J gene TRBJ2-1; TRBD2 matches at 12 bases. The J segment lost 10 bases and the V segment lost 7 bases, leaving 11 bases of the junction unmatched. Germline loops: CDR1 MDHEN, CDR2 SYDVKM. The CDR3 covers 15 residues. Here the CDR3 DNA reads TGTGCCAGCAAGCTAGCGGGGGGGGTCTGGATGGAGCAGTTCTTC. It is translated as CASKLAGGVWMEQFF. Full variable domain (missing parts from reference TRBV28 and TRBJ2-1): DVKVTQSSRYLVKRTGEKVFLECVQDMDHENMFWYRQDPGLGLRLIYFSYDVKMKEKGDIPEGYSVSREKKERFSLILESASTNQTSMYLCASKLAGGVWMEQFFGPGTRLTVL.

The chain couples TRBV27 to TRBJ2-3; 9 bases line up with TRBD1. This CDR3 comprises 14 residues. Germline-derived CDR1 and CDR2 are MNHEY and SMNVEV (reference sequence). The ends lost 5 bases at V and 5 bases at J; junction bases unmatched: 5. The CDR3 DNA reads as TGTGCCAGCAGTATACAGGGGGCGTTAGATACGCAGTATTTT. It is translated as CASSIQGALDTQYF.

In this sample, this clonotype turned up a few times. V and J are TRBV4-3 and TRBJ2-4, with a weak D call TRBD2 (5 bases). The CDR3 spans 16 residues. Deletions cut 2 bases from V and 0 bases from J, with 11 bases between. The germline V gene encodes CDR1 LGHNA and CDR2 YSLEER. CDR3 bases: TGCGCCAGCAGCCAAACGGGATTCCTAGCCAAAAACATTCAGTACTTC. This translates into CASSQTGFLAKNIQYF.

This clonotype was recorded many times. The J gene is TRBJ1-1, the V gene TRBV12-3 or TRBV12-4, with D possibly being TRBD1 (5 bases). The CDR3 spans 14 residues. V lost 3 bases, J lost 4 bases, and 12 bases lay in between. This CDR3 reads CASSFGGRSTEAFF. The CDR3 coding sequence is TGTGCCAGCAGTTTCGGGGGAAGGAGCACTGAAGCTTTCTTT.

This clonotype was detected a few times. The chain links TRBV19 to TRBJ2-1, with D perhaps assigned TRBD1 or TRBD2 (5 bases each). The CDR3 is made up of 12 amino acids. The V end lost 6 bases, the J end lost 12 bases, and 15 bases lay between the germline ends. Germline V CDR1 and CDR2: LNHDA, SQIVND (reference sequence). In DNA, the CDR3 is TGTGCCAGTAGCCCTCCGGGACCGACGCAGTTCTTC. Its translation: CASSPPGPTQFF.

This clonotype was recorded many times. The V call is TRBV6-1, the J call TRBJ1-5; 7 bases are shared with TRBD1. CDR3 length: 15 amino acids. Germline assignment: CDR1 MNHNS and CDR2 SASEGT. J lost 4 bases, V lost 5 bases, and 8 bases had no gene match. CDR3 bases: TGTGCCAGCAGTTTAACAGGGGAAGGTAATCAGCCCCAGCATTTT. This translates into CASSLTGEGNQPQHF.

The rearrangement joins TRBV4-1 to TRBJ1-5; tentatively, D is TRBD1 (5 bases). The V gene's germline CDR1 is MGHRA and CDR2 YSYEKL. Between the trimmed V and J ends, which lost 3 bases and 6 bases, there was a span of 15 bases. The length of the CDR3 is 15 residues. CDR3 in DNA: TGCGCCAGCAGCCAGACTATTCAGGGCGGTCAGCCCCAGCATTTT. This sequence encodes CASSQTIQGGQPQHF.

This clonotype was seen at least ten times. The V and J genes are TRBV28 and TRBJ2-4; 8 positions match TRBD1. The V and J ends lost 2 bases and 8 bases, in that order; junction bases with no gene match: 11. In germline, CDR1 is MDHEN, CDR2 SYDVKM. CDR3 length: 16 residues. This CDR3 is CASSLGVAGGIDIQYF. For the CDR3, the DNA is TGTGCCAGCAGTTTAGGAGTTGCAGGGGGCATAGACATTCAGTACTTC.

J is TRBJ1-5 and V is TRBV6-5; 8 bases align to TRBD1. V lost 0 bases, J lost 6 bases, and 7 bases stayed unmatched. Per the germline V gene, CDR1 is MNHEY and CDR2 is SVGAGI. The length of the CDR3 is 16 residues. The DNA for the CDR3 is TGTGCCAGCAGTTACTCGGTGCGGACAGGGAGTCAGCCCCAGCATTTT. Protein product: CASSYSVRTGSQPQHF.

This clonotype was detected only a few times. V gene TRBV3-1 combines with J gene TRBJ1-5; D ambiguous. The CDR3 contains 14 residues. The ends were cut back, 1 base at V and 3 bases at J, with 7 bases in the middle. The germline V gene has CDR1 LGHDT and CDR2 YNNKEL (reference sequence). CDR3 nucleotides: TGTGCCAGCAGCCAAGGACACTTCAATCAGCCCCAGCATTTT. It codes for CASSQGHFNQPQHF.

V and J are TRBV18 and TRBJ2-5, with TRBD2 identical over 13 bases. V lost 3 bases to trimming and J lost 3 bases; unmatched junction nucleotides: 7. Germline lookup yields CDR1 KGHSH and CDR2 LQKENI. CDR3 length: 17 residues. Here the CDR3 reads CASSPWQGLAGEETQYF. CDR3 coding DNA: TGTGCCAGCTCACCGTGGCAAGGACTAGCGGGAGAAGAGACCCAGTACTTC.

This clonotype was seen repeatedly, ten times or more. As DNA, the CDR3 is TGTGCCAGCAGTTTATTAGCGCTACAAGAGACCCAGTACTTC. This translates into CASSLLALQETQYF. This sequence joins TRBV28 and TRBJ2-5, with a weak D call TRBD2 (5 bases). The CDR3 sequence is 14 residues long. In germline, CDR1 is MDHEN, CDR2 SYDVKM. V lost 1 base, J lost 2 bases, and 8 bases lay in between.

This clonotype has ten or more counts. The rearrangement uses TRBV11-2 and TRBJ2-3; 9 bases are a match to TRBD2. The V and J ends lost 1 base and 4 bases, in that order; junction bases with no gene match: 3. The CDR3 is 15 residues long. CDR1 and CDR2 from the germline V gene are SGHAT and FQNNGV. CDR3: CASSLVGTSPDTQYF. In DNA, the CDR3 is TGTGCCAGCAGCTTAGTCGGGACTAGCCCAGATACGCAGTATTTT. Using reference TRBV11-2 and TRBJ2-3 for the parts outside the CDR3, the full variable domain is EAGVAQSPRYKIIEKRQSVAFWCNPISGHATLYWYQQILGQGPKLLIQFQNNGVVDDSQLPKDRFSAERLKGVDSTLKIQPAKLEDSAVYLCASSLVGTSPDTQYFGPGTRLTVL.

This chain connects TRBV4-2 to TRBJ1-2; D gene unclear. V lost 0 bases, J lost 0 bases, and 8 bases lay in between. Germline V gene sequence: CDR1 LGHNA, CDR2 YNFKEQ. This CDR3 has 15 residues. CDR3 residues: CASSQDGATNYGYTF. DNA for the CDR3: TGTGCCAGCAGCCAAGATGGAGCAACTAACTATGGCTACACCTTC.

This clonotype was seen at least ten times. This chain links TRBV20-1 with TRBJ1-1, with TRBD1 matching over 7 bases. The CDR3 is 14 amino acids. Trimming at V came to 1 base and at J to 1 base, leaving 3 bases not matched to a gene. Germline assignment: CDR1 DFQATT and CDR2 SNEGSKA (reference sequence). In nucleotides, the CDR3 is TGCAGTGCTAGAGTCGGGACAGCGAACACTGAAGCTTTCTTT. Encoded protein: CSARVGTANTEAFF.

This clonotype was observed many times. This rearrangement joins TRBV28 to TRBJ2-7; no definite D call. The CDR3 totals 15 residues. V was clipped by 7 bases and J by 5 bases, with 21 bases between them. Germline lookup yields CDR1 MDHEN and CDR2 SYDVKM. The CDR3 here is CASNTNRVLRHEQYF. CDR3 DNA sequence: TGTGCCAGCAACACGAATCGGGTTCTCCGCCACGAGCAGTACTTC.

This clonotype has ten or more counts. The chain employs TRBV7-9 and TRBJ2-7; D is unclear. Trimming stripped 7 bases from V and 2 bases from J, with 12 bases between. The CDR3 contains 13 residues. CDR1 and CDR2 (germline): SEHNR, FQNEAQ (reference sequence). The CDR3 sequence: CASTTTGTYEQYF. CDR3 bases: TGTGCCAGCACAACAACCGGTACCTACGAGCAGTACTTC.

V and J are TRBV6-1 and TRBJ2-1; tentative D call: TRBD1 (5 bases). The V end was cut by 6 bases, the J end by 7 bases, with 13 bases between. CDR3 length equals 13 residues. Germline lookup yields CDR1 MNHNS and CDR2 SASEGT. The CDR3 DNA sequence: TGTGCCAGCAGCCCGACAAGGGGTAATGAGCAGTTCTTC. Translating it yields CASSPTRGNEQFF.

The chain joins TRBV2 to TRBJ1-1; 7 bases line up with TRBD1. With V trimmed by 5 bases and J by 4 bases, 10 bases remained unmatched. The length of the CDR3 is 15 residues. Germline loops: CDR1 SNHLY, CDR2 FYNNEI. DNA for the CDR3: TGTGCCAGCAGTCTACTAGACAGGGCGGGCACTGAAGCTTTCTTT. This translates into CASSLLDRAGTEAFF.

In its sample, this clonotype was seen many times. V is TRBV20-1 and J is TRBJ2-7, with TRBD2 matching 10 bases. This CDR3 contains 16 residues. Germline loops: CDR1 DFQATT, CDR2 SNEGSKA (reference sequence). J gave up 5 bases and V 2 bases, and 12 bases lay outside the gene matches. CDR3 nucleotides: TGCAGTGCTAGACCTAGCGGGGGAGCACAGATAGACGAGCAGTACTTC. Translating gives CSARPSGGAQIDEQYF.